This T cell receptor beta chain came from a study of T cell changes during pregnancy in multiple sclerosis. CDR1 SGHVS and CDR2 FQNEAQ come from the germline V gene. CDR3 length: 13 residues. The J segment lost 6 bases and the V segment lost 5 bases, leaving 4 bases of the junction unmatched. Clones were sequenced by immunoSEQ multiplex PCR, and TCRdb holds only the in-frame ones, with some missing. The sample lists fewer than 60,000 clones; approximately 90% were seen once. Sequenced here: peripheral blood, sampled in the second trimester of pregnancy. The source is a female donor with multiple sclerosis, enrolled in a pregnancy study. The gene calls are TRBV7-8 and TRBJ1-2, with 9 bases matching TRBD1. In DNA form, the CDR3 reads TGTGCCAGCAGCCCGAGGACAGGGGATGGCTACACCTTC. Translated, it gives CASSPRTGDGYTF.